Shown below are 19 T cell receptor beta chains from a single sample sequenced in a study of neurological immune-mediated disorders. TCRdb reprocessed the 5' RACE reads via MiXCR and lists one record per CDR3 protein. The table has 95,000 to 110,000 distinct CDR3 sequences, less than 14% seen once. Time point noted: longitudinal time-point 3. The specimen was PBMCs. All receptors derive from a female donor with HTLV-1-associated myelopathy (HAM/TSP).

This clonotype was observed many times. V gene TRBV7-9 combines with J gene TRBJ2-7, with 7 bases identical to TRBD1. CDR3 length: 15 residues. CDR1 and CDR2 (germline): SEHNR, FQNEAQ (reference sequence). V lost 4 bases, J lost 9 bases, and 15 bases stayed unmatched. CDR3 in amino acids: CASSSGQTNPVGQYF. CDR3 DNA: TGTGCCAGCAGCTCGGGACAGACGAACCCGGTGGGGCAGTACTTC.

This clonotype was found a few times. The genes are TRBV10-3 and TRBJ2-2; D remains unclear. Trimming stripped 6 bases from V and 3 bases from J, with 11 bases between. This CDR3 region has 14 residues. The V gene's germline CDR1 is ENHRY and CDR2 SYGVKD. CDR3 DNA sequence: TGTGCCATCAGGCCTTTAGACGACACCGGGGAGCTGTTTTTT. Translated, it gives CAIRPLDDTGELFF.

In this sample, this clonotype turned up many times. V gene TRBV19 combines with J gene TRBJ2-7; D possibly corresponds to TRBD2 (5 bases). Germline V gives CDR1 LNHDA, CDR2 SQIVND (reference sequence). Between the trimmed V and J ends, which lost 5 bases and 0 bases, there was a span of 14 bases. The CDR3 totals 15 residues. CDR3 region: CASSPTWRSSYEQYF. The CDR3 DNA sequence: TGTGCCAGTAGTCCCACATGGAGGAGCTCCTACGAGCAGTACTTC.

This clonotype occurred many times. This chain links TRBV5-5 with TRBJ2-1; the D is unclear. This CDR3 region has 15 residues. The germline V gene encodes CDR1 SGHKS and CDR2 YYEKEE (reference sequence). Trimming removed 1 base at V and 0 bases at J, with 8 bases between. For the CDR3, the DNA is TGTGCCAGCAGCTTGACAGCGACCTCCTACAATGAGCAGTTCTTC. This encodes CASSLTATSYNEQFF.

This clonotype has a count of ten or more. This rearrangement joins TRBV6-6 to TRBJ2-7, with 10 nucleotides matching TRBD2. This CDR3 region has 16 residues. In germline, CDR1 is MNHNY, CDR2 SVGAGI (reference sequence). V shed 3 bases, J shed 1 base, and the junction held 6 bases outside the gene matches. The CDR3 nucleotides are TGTGCCAGCAGTTATGTTAGCGGGGGGAGATCCTACGAGCAGTACTTC. This codes for CASSYVSGGRSYEQYF.

This clonotype came up many times. J is TRBJ2-1 and V is TRBV18; D unclear. There are 13 residues in the CDR3. The V end was cut by 0 bases, the J end by 6 bases, with 6 bases between. Germline-derived CDR1 and CDR2 are KGHSH and LQKENI. For the CDR3, the DNA is TGTGCCAGCTCACCACCGAATAGCAATGAGCAGTTCTTC. Its translation: CASSPPNSNEQFF.

The table lists this clonotype with many counts. The V call is TRBV6-5, the J call TRBJ2-7; tentatively, D is TRBD1 or TRBD2 (5 bases each). There are 13 residues in the CDR3. V lost 7 bases, J lost 1 base, and 11 bases lay in between. Per germline, CDR1 MNHEY and CDR2 SVGAGI. The CDR3 loop reads CASTQGRSYEQYF. CDR3 in DNA: TGTGCCAGCACTCAGGGACGATCCTACGAGCAGTACTTC.

This clonotype was counted ten times or more. The chain combines TRBV7-9 with TRBJ2-7, with D tentatively TRBD2 (5 bases). V was pared by 2 bases and J by 7 bases, with 9 bases between. Per the germline V gene, CDR1 is SEHNR and CDR2 is FQNEAQ (reference sequence). There are 12 residues in the CDR3. CDR3 in DNA: TGTGCCAGCAGCTTACGCCGGGAAGAGCAGTACTTC. Its translation is CASSLRREEQYF.

This clonotype was seen at least ten times. V is TRBV7-2 and J is TRBJ2-3, with unresolved D. Trimming left V 2 bases short and J 3 bases short, with 21 bases between. Germline V gene sequence: CDR1 SGHTA, CDR2 FQGNSA. The CDR3 consists of 18 residues. CDR3 DNA sequence: TGTGCCAGCAGCTTATGGGCGCATTGGTCAGAGCGAACAGATACGCAGTATTTT. It specifies CASSLWAHWSERTDTQYF.

The chain couples TRBV3-1 to TRBJ2-5; 8 nucleotides match TRBD2. Germline trimming cut 4 bases from V and 5 bases from J; bases unmatched to any gene: 6. This CDR3 spans 14 amino acids. The germline V gene encodes CDR1 LGHDT and CDR2 YNNKEL (reference sequence). The chain's CDR3 is CASSPPGGGETQYF. The CDR3 DNA is TGTGCCAGCAGCCCCCCCGGGGGGGGGGAGACCCAGTACTTC.

This clonotype was detected ten times or more. The chain couples TRBV4-1 to TRBJ2-3; the D is unclear. The germline V gene encodes CDR1 MGHRA and CDR2 YSYEKL. The V end was cut by 0 bases, the J end by 3 bases, with 10 bases between. The CDR3 totals 15 residues. CDR3: CASSQDGSVTDTQYF. CDR3 nucleotides: TGCGCCAGCAGCCAAGATGGATCGGTGACAGATACGCAGTATTTT.

For the CDR3, the DNA is TGCGCCAGCAGCTTCGGGAGCGGGGGGGCCGGGGATACGCAGTATTTT. As protein: CASSFGSGGAGDTQYF. The chain recombines TRBV5-1 with TRBJ2-3; 10 positions agree with TRBD2. The CDR3 spans 16 residues. Per germline, CDR1 SGHRS and CDR2 YFSETQ. The ends lost 2 bases at V and 6 bases at J; junction bases unmatched: 9.

This clonotype was observed at least ten times. This rearrangement joins TRBV5-6 to TRBJ2-2; possibly TRBD2 for D (5 bases). From germline, CDR1 is SGHDT and CDR2 YYEEEE. Trimming took off 2 bases at V and 5 bases at J, with 13 bases between the two ends. The CDR3 has 15 amino acids. In DNA form, the CDR3 reads TGTGCCAGCAGCTTCGTTACTCCGGGGACCGGGGAGCTGTTTTTT. Protein product: CASSFVTPGTGELFF.

This clonotype was detected ten times or more. This chain joins TRBV15 and TRBJ2-3, with D perhaps matching TRBD1 or TRBD2 (5 bases each). Germline CDR1 LNHNV, CDR2 YYDKDF (reference sequence). Deletions cut 1 base from V and 6 bases from J, with 14 bases between. The CDR3 sequence is 15 residues long. CDR3 sequence reads: CATSRGLGVEDTQYF. The CDR3 bases are TGTGCCACCAGCAGAGGTTTGGGGGTGGAGGATACGCAGTATTTT.

The chain recombines TRBV6-2 or TRBV6-3 with TRBJ1-5; 8 bases align to TRBD1. The CDR3 is 14 amino acids. From germline, CDR1 is MNHEY and CDR2 SVGEGT. With 5 bases clipped from V and 3 bases from J, the junction kept 3 bases outside the gene matches. CDR3 amino acids: CASSTDRVNQPQHF. CDR3 nucleotide sequence: TGTGCCAGCAGTACGGACAGGGTCAATCAGCCCCAGCATTTT.

The table lists this clonotype with many counts. The chain carries TRBV12-3 or TRBV12-4 and TRBJ1-5; D is unclear. The CDR3 length is 17 residues. The germline V and J ends were trimmed by 5 bases and 1 base, with 18 bases remaining between them. This CDR3 is CASSPPTAERSNQPQHF. For the CDR3, the DNA is TGTGCCAGCAGTCCCCCTACGGCCGAGCGGAGCAATCAGCCCCAGCATTTT.

This clonotype showed up many times. This chain uses TRBV20-1 with TRBJ2-1; tentative D call: TRBD2 (6 bases). The length of the CDR3 is 12 residues. Trimming left V 6 bases short and J 5 bases short, with 11 bases between. Germline V gene data show CDR1 as DFQATT and CDR2 as SNEGSKA (reference sequence). The CDR3 DNA reads TGCAGTGCCAGACGGACTAACAATGAGCAGTTCTTC. It codes for CSARRTNNEQFF.

There are many counts of this clonotype. V usage is TRBV20-1 and J usage is TRBJ2-7; the match to TRBD1 covers 11 bases. The germline CDR1 and CDR2 sequences are DFQATT and SNEGSKA (reference sequence). The J segment lost 2 bases and the V segment lost 6 bases, leaving 9 bases of the junction unmatched. The CDR3 sequence is 15 residues long. CDR3 nucleotide sequence: TGCAGTGCCTTCCCCGGGACAGGGGGTCCCTACGAGCAGTACTTC. Protein: CSAFPGTGGPYEQYF.

Ten or more counts support this clonotype. This chain links TRBV20-1 with TRBJ2-3, with D unclear. The CDR3 contains 13 residues. Germline assignment: CDR1 DFQATT and CDR2 SNEGSKA (reference sequence). Between the trimmed V and J ends, which lost 3 bases and 3 bases, there was a span of 10 bases. CDR3 sequence reads: CSASGVTTDTQYF. The DNA for the CDR3 is TGCAGTGCTAGTGGAGTCACTACAGATACGCAGTATTTT.